Below are 31 T cell receptor beta chains sequenced from a single sample in a study of T-cell reconstitution after alpha-beta-depleted transplantation in children. Library preparation (for TCRbeta) was performed with unique molecular identifiers. TCRdb re-called the PCR reads through MiXCR, storing one row per CDR3 protein. This sample has about 870,000 distinct CDR3 sequences, with approximately 15% found just once. Source: PBMCs, mostly from graft donor cells, taken 360 days after TCRalphabeta/CD19-depleted stem cell transplant. The receptors here all came from a male patient younger than 18 who had a stem cell transplant for acute lymphoblastic leukemia, so the T cells may come from the graft donor.

The sample holds a few counts of this clonotype. The V and J genes are TRBV15 and TRBJ2-7; D unclear. The CDR3 extends over 13 amino acids. Trimming took off 5 bases at V and 11 bases at J, with 19 bases between the two ends. Germline-derived CDR1 and CDR2 are LNHNV and YYDKDF (reference sequence). The CDR3 DNA is TGTGCCACCAGCTCGTCCCGGGTGGGTTCAGAGTACTTC. Its protein product is CATSSSRVGSEYF.

CDR3 in DNA: TGTGCCAGCGCGATCGGACTAGCGGGAGTCAGGGAGACCCAGTACTTC. Protein sequence: CASAIGLAGVRETQYF. The chain uses TRBV11-2 and TRBJ2-5; 13 nucleotides align to TRBD2. The CDR3 is made up of 16 amino acids. J gave up 5 bases and V 8 bases, and 11 bases lay outside the gene matches. The V gene's germline CDR1 is SGHAT and CDR2 FQNNGV.

This clonotype has just a few counts. This chain uses TRBV7-9 with TRBJ2-7, with 7 bases fitting TRBD1. This CDR3 comprises 14 residues. CDR1 is SEHNR and CDR2 is FQNEAQ in the germline V gene (reference sequence). V trimming: 4 bases; J trimming: 3 bases; junction bases outside the gene matches: 6. The CDR3 region is CASSSTQGIYEQYF. The CDR3, as DNA: TGTGCCAGCAGCTCAACACAGGGGATCTACGAGCAGTACTTC.

This clonotype has a handful of counts. CDR3 bases: TGTGCCAGCAGCGAACCGGGACTAGCGACTTACGAGCAGTACTTC. This gives the protein CASSEPGLATYEQYF. The rearrangement joins TRBV5-6 to TRBJ2-7; TRBD2 aligns across 10 bases. Germline CDR1 is SGHDT and CDR2 is YYEEEE. V gave up 4 bases and J gave up 4 bases; unmatched junction bases: 8. The CDR3 extends over 15 amino acids.

This clonotype was seen only once. V gene TRBV3-1 combines with J gene TRBJ2-1; D gene uncertain. The CDR3 consists of 17 residues. Trimming took off 7 bases at V and 0 bases at J, with 19 bases between the two ends. The germline gives CDR1 LGHDT, CDR2 YNNKEL (reference sequence). The CDR3 DNA sequence: TGTGCCAGCACCTCTGACCTTATAATAACCTCCTACAATGAGCAGTTCTTC. This codes for CASTSDLIITSYNEQFF.

Ten or more counts support this clonotype. V usage is TRBV5-1 and J usage is TRBJ1-1, with 7 bases fitting TRBD1. J was trimmed by 4 bases and V by 0 bases; bases with no gene match: 6. From germline, CDR1 is SGHRS and CDR2 YFSETQ. The CDR3 length is 15 residues. The CDR3, as DNA: TGCGCCAGCAGCTTGGTCGACAGGGACGGCACTGAAGCTTTCTTT. Translated: CASSLVDRDGTEAFF.

This clonotype has just a few counts. The chain links TRBV30 to TRBJ2-7, with D uncertain. Germline values: CDR1 GTSNPN, CDR2 SVGIG (reference sequence). Trimming took off 2 bases at V and 8 bases at J, with 10 bases between the two ends. The CDR3 runs 11 residues. Here the CDR3 DNA reads TGTGCCTGGAGTTCCCCTAGGCAGCAGTACTTC. Residues: CAWSSPRQQYF.

The chain has TRBV5-1 and TRBJ2-1, with 12 bases aligning to TRBD2. The V gene end was trimmed by 2 bases and the J gene end by 7 bases; junction bases not matched to a gene: 7. Looked up from germline, CDR1 is SGHRS and CDR2 is YFSETQ. The CDR3 has 16 residues. This chain's CDR3 is CASSFRLAGEVNEQFF. The CDR3, as DNA: TGCGCCAGCAGCTTTCGACTAGCGGGAGAGGTTAATGAGCAGTTCTTC.

V is TRBV12-3 or TRBV12-4 and J is TRBJ1-2; possible D gene TRBD1, 6 bases. The CDR3 spans 14 residues. V lost 7 bases and J lost 3, with 15 bases in between. The CDR3 reads CASTSGHPDYGYTF. The CDR3 DNA sequence: TGTGCCAGCACCTCGGGACACCCGGACTATGGCTACACCTTC.

The rearrangement uses TRBV5-1 and TRBJ2-1; D ambiguous. Trimming pared 6 bases from V and 0 bases from J, leaving 22 bases between. The germline V gene encodes CDR1 SGHRS and CDR2 YFSETQ. This CDR3 is built from 18 residues. CDR3 loop: CASTPGSLFDSSYNEQFF. DNA of the CDR3: TGCGCCAGCACCCCCGGATCCCTCTTCGATAGCTCCTACAATGAGCAGTTCTTC.

The rearrangement links TRBV4-2 to TRBJ2-7; 11 nucleotides agree with TRBD2. The junction had 24 bases not matched to a gene; V was cut back by 2 bases and J by 0 bases. This CDR3 spans 23 amino acids. The germline V gene encodes CDR1 LGHNA and CDR2 YNFKEQ. The CDR3, as DNA: TGTGCCAGCAGCCAAAAAAGCCCCACTAGCGGGAGAAAGGGTACCTTCTCCTCCTACGAGCAGTACTTC. Its translation: CASSQKSPTSGRKGTFSSYEQYF.

This clonotype was picked up a small number of times. V is TRBV19 and J is TRBJ1-2, with 7 bases matching TRBD1. CDR3 length: 15 residues. Germline V gene data show CDR1 as LNHDA and CDR2 as SQIVND (reference sequence). V lost 3 bases, J lost 4 bases, and 8 bases stayed unmatched. This CDR3 is CASSIRDSLIYGYTF. CDR3 nucleotide sequence: TGTGCCAGTAGTATCCGGGACAGCTTAATCTATGGCTACACCTTC. Filled out from reference TRBV19 and TRBJ1-2, the complete variable domain reads DGGITQSPKYLFRKEGQNVTLSCEQNLNHDAMYWYRQDPGQGLRLIYYSQIVNDFQKGDIAEGYSVSREKKESFPLTVTSAQKNPTAFYLCASSIRDSLIYGYTFGSGTRLTVV.

The table lists this clonotype with a few counts. The rearrangement joins TRBV5-1 to TRBJ2-7; TRBD1 aligns across 9 bases. The germline CDR1 and CDR2 sequences are SGHRS and YFSETQ. Unmatched junction bases numbered 7, after V lost 4 bases and J lost 2 bases. The CDR3 is 15 amino acids. The DNA of the CDR3 is TGCGCCAGCAGCACGAACAGGGGGCAAACCTACGAGCAGTACTTC. Its protein is CASSTNRGQTYEQYF.

The V call is TRBV28, the J call TRBJ2-5; no clear D gene. The CDR3 spans 13 residues. Germline-derived CDR1 and CDR2 are MDHEN and SYDVKM. V lost 8 bases to trimming and J lost 4 bases, with 14 bases between them. The CDR3 region has the DNA TGTGCCAGCGGCCCAGGTATAGGAGAGACCCAGTACTTC. As protein: CASGPGIGETQYF.

V usage is TRBV5-1 and J usage is TRBJ2-1; 7 nucleotides align to TRBD1. Germline CDR1 reads SGHRS; CDR2 reads YFSETQ. V was pared by 3 bases and J by 9 bases, with 12 bases of the junction left unmatched. The CDR3 sequence is 15 residues long. As DNA, the CDR3 is TGCGCCAGCAGCTCGATAGAAGGGGGCCTTAGTGAGCAGTTCTTC. It is translated as CASSSIEGGLSEQFF. Filled out from reference TRBV5-1 and TRBJ2-1, the complete variable domain reads KAGVTQTPRYLIKTRGQQVTLSCSPISGHRSVSWYQQTPGQGLQFLFEYFSETQRNKGNFPGRFSGRQFSNSRSEMNVSTLELGDSALYLCASSSIEGGLSEQFFGPGTRLTVL.

This clonotype was counted only a few times. The gene calls are TRBV6-1 and TRBJ2-2; TRBD1 or TRBD2 may be the D gene (5 bases each). Germline CDR1 reads MNHNS; CDR2 reads SASEGT. The CDR3 has 15 residues. V was shortened by 6 bases and J by 6 bases, with 17 bases between the two germline ends. CDR3 sequence: CASSVGRGVSGELFF. The CDR3 bases are TGTGCCAGCAGCGTGGGTCGAGGGGTCTCCGGGGAGCTGTTTTTT.

This clonotype showed up many times. This rearrangement joins TRBV11-2 to TRBJ2-4, with D unclear. Per the germline V gene, CDR1 is SGHAT and CDR2 is FQNNGV. The CDR3 runs 15 residues. V lost 4 bases and J lost 2, with 12 bases in between. CDR3 loop: CASSSLRSSKNIQYF. The CDR3 DNA is TGTGCCAGCAGCTCACTAAGGAGTTCCAAAAACATTCAGTACTTC.

J is TRBJ2-7 and V is TRBV18, with 11 nucleotides matching TRBD1. Trimming removed 0 bases from V and 9 bases from J; junction bases left unmatched: 1. Germline V gene sequence: CDR1 KGHSH, CDR2 LQKENI. The CDR3 spans 13 residues. CDR3 in DNA: TGTGCCAGCTCACCACCAGGACAGGGGGCGCAGTACTTC. This translates into CASSPPGQGAQYF.

This clonotype has only a few counts. The genes are TRBV20-1 and TRBJ2-1; 12 bases align to TRBD2. The length of the CDR3 is 16 residues. V dropped 5 bases and J dropped 4; count of bases not matched to a gene: 9. Germline V gene lookup returns CDR1 DFQATT and CDR2 SNEGSKA (reference sequence). This CDR3 reads CSAPRGLAGNYNEQFF. The CDR3 DNA is TGCAGTGCTCCTCGAGGACTAGCGGGGAATTACAATGAGCAGTTCTTC.

V and J are TRBV29-1 and TRBJ2-7; D is undetermined. V was trimmed by 7 bases and J by 1 base, leaving 14 bases between them. CDR1 is SQVTM and CDR2 is ANQGSEA in the germline V gene. This CDR3 is 13 amino acids long. The CDR3 nucleotides read TGCAGCGCCATCCACTTGAGATCCTACGAGCAGTACTTC. Translation gives CSAIHLRSYEQYF.

In the case of this clonotype: In this CDR3 the conserved last residue, phenylalanine or tryptophan, is missing, so a read error is likely. This chain uses TRBV25-1 with TRBJ2-7; D may be TRBD1 (5 bases). Trimming removed 2 bases from V and 6 bases from J, with 11 bases in between. The CDR3 consists of 13 residues. Per germline, CDR1 MGHDK and CDR2 SYGVNS. CDR3 amino acids: CASSEIRAAEQYL. Here the CDR3 DNA reads TGTGCCAGCAGTGAAATCAGGGCGGCCGAGCAGTACTTA.

This clonotype has just a few counts. The chain has TRBV7-8 and TRBJ2-7; D not certain. V was pared by 3 bases and J by 1 base, with 7 bases between. This CDR3 has 13 amino acids. The germline gives CDR1 SGHVS, CDR2 FQNEAQ. CDR3: CASSFSVSYEQYF. The CDR3 DNA sequence: TGTGCCAGCAGCTTCTCTGTTTCCTACGAGCAGTACTTC.

The chain recombines TRBV2 with TRBJ1-1, with D hard to call. CDR3 size: 15 residues. CDR1 SNHLY and CDR2 FYNNEI come from the germline V gene. The V and J ends lost 1 base and 2 bases respectively, with 11 bases between them. The CDR3 loop reads CASSEGRIYNTEAFF. The CDR3 DNA reads as TGTGCCAGCAGTGAAGGCCGTATATATAACACTGAAGCTTTCTTT.

The chain is built from TRBV10-3 and TRBJ2-1; unclear D gene. The CDR3 is made up of 15 amino acids. The V gene's germline CDR1 is ENHRY and CDR2 SYGVKD. The V end was cut by 2 bases, the J end by 8 bases, with 16 bases between. The CDR3 DNA follows: TGTGCCATCAGTGAGAGACCCGGCGCAGGTCATGAGCAGTTCTTC. Translation gives CAISERPGAGHEQFF.

This clonotype was counted a few times. The V call is TRBV19, the J call TRBJ1-5, with 8 bases matching TRBD1. J was trimmed by 4 bases and V by 5 bases; bases with no gene match: 4. The CDR3 totals 14 residues. Germline V gene lookup returns CDR1 LNHDA and CDR2 SQIVND (reference sequence). CDR3 protein: CASSRTGTNQPQHF. CDR3 nucleotides: TGTGCCAGTAGTCGGACAGGGACAAATCAGCCCCAGCATTTT.

The chain uses TRBV11-2 and TRBJ2-1; D is possibly TRBD1 (6 bases). The V end was cut by 10 bases, the J end by 9 bases, with 19 bases between. This CDR3 is built from 13 residues. Germline CDR1 is SGHAT and CDR2 is FQNNGV. The CDR3 loop reads CATTRTASPEQFF. The CDR3 DNA is TGTGCCACGACGCGGACAGCATCACCTGAGCAGTTCTTC.

This clonotype was counted only a few times. The chain links TRBV7-9 to TRBJ1-5; D ambiguous. The CDR3 extends over 13 amino acids. Germline lookup yields CDR1 SEHNR and CDR2 FQNEAQ (reference sequence). The germline V and J ends were trimmed by 5 bases and 4 bases, with 9 bases remaining between them. The CDR3 DNA follows: TGTGCCAGCAGCCCTCAGGCGAATCAGCCCCAGCATTTT. This translates into CASSPQANQPQHF.

This clonotype showed up just a few times. V usage is TRBV7-9 and J usage is TRBJ2-5; D is unresolved. Germline V lookup: CDR1 SEHNR, CDR2 FQNEAQ (reference sequence). The V and J ends lost 4 bases and 5 bases respectively, with 11 bases between them. This CDR3 is 13 amino acids long. CDR3 nucleotides: TGTGCCAGCAGCTCACCCTCATGGGAGACCCAGTACTTC. Protein product: CASSSPSWETQYF.

V usage is TRBV7-2 and J usage is TRBJ1-3; D might be TRBD1 (6 bases). Germline loops: CDR1 SGHTA, CDR2 FQGNSA. The CDR3 loop spans 14 amino acids. Trimming cost V 3 bases and J 3 bases, with 9 bases left between them. The CDR3 DNA is TGTGCCAGCAGCTTCCGGACAGTTGGAAACACCATATATTTT. Translated: CASSFRTVGNTIYF.

This rearrangement joins TRBV5-1 to TRBJ1-2; maybe TRBD1 (5 bases). The CDR3 is 15 amino acids. CDR1 SGHRS and CDR2 YFSETQ come from the germline V gene. Trimming took 1 base from V and 1 from J, leaving 11 bases between them. The CDR3 DNA reads as TGCGCCAGCAGCTTGCTCCCAGGGATTAACTATGGCTACACCTTC. This gives the protein CASSLLPGINYGYTF. Based on the CDR3 plus reference TRBV5-1 and TRBJ1-2, the full variable domain is KAGVTQTPRYLIKTRGQQVTLSCSPISGHRSVSWYQQTPGQGLQFLFEYFSETQRNKGNFPGRFSGRQFSNSRSEMNVSTLELGDSALYLCASSLLPGINYGYTFGSGTRLTVV.

This clonotype was counted ten times or more. The rearrangement joins TRBV24-1 to TRBJ2-2; no clear D gene. Trimming took off 4 bases at V and 3 bases at J, with 2 bases between the two ends. CDR1 KGHDR and CDR2 SFDVKD come from the germline V gene. The CDR3 spans 12 residues. The CDR3 DNA reads TGTGCCACCAGTGACGACACCGGGGAGCTGTTTTTT. Its translation is CATSDDTGELFF.